This TCR beta chain is from a study of blood T cells in healthy people across ages. General observations from the study: The fall in TCR beta diversity per million T cells was roughly linear with age.

This clonotype has just a few counts. Antigen: not known. The authors ran a second PCR of about 7 to 11 cycles using a sample-barcoded 5' primer and a J-beta primer mix. MiXCR was run by TCRdb on the 5' RACE reads, yielding one entry per CDR3 protein. The repertoire consists of over a million distinct CDR3 sequences, with approximately 25% occurring once and the leading ten covering approximately 0.75%. This same sample was also part of a study on T cells of mothers and their children.

The sequenced sample consisted of blood. This TCR was sampled from a girl aged 2-10 years in good health.

CDR3 nucleotide sequence: TGCAGCGACGGGACAGACTACAATGAGCAGTTCTTC. Protein sequence: CSDGTDYNEQFF. The gene calls are TRBV29-1 and TRBJ2-5; 7 nucleotides match TRBD1. The last part of the DNA fits TRBJ2-1 better; the J call may be wrong. Germline V gene sequence: CDR1 SQVTM, CDR2 ANQGSEA. This CDR3 region has 12 residues.